This TCR beta chain was profiled in a study of regulatory T cells in long-lasting Graves disease. Across the study: Positive TSH receptor antibodies alongside over 5 years of antithyroid drugs were what marked Graves' disease as persistent. General observations from the study: TRBV28 was favored in persistent disease, as were TRBJ1-2 and TRBJ2-5.

This clonotype was picked up many times. The antigen is undetermined. Through Arm-PCR of CDR3 regions and iRepertoire HTBI primers, TCR beta libraries were built. TCRdb ran MiXCR on the multiplex PCR reads and lists one entry per CDR3 protein. The sample records hundreds of thousands of distinct CDR3 sequences, under 25% being singletons. Germline V gene data show CDR1 as SNHLY and CDR2 as FYNNEI. Trimming pared 2 bases from V and 4 bases from J, leaving 17 bases between. The length of the CDR3 is 16 residues. Time point described: persistent/refractory GD, antithyroid drugs over 5 years with positive TRAb. From PBMCs, RNA was extracted and then used to make the TCR library. Into tubes containing EDTA, approximately 8.5 milliliters of peripheral blood were drawn.

Sequencing used peripheral blood mononuclear cells (PBMCs), obtained when the disease was refractory, from a patient treated with antithyroid drugs. The chain uses TRBV2 and TRBJ1-2, with D possibly TRBD1 on 6 matching bases. The receptor's source is a female donor with Graves disease. The CDR3 DNA follows: TGTGCCAGCAGTGAACCACCGGGGGCAGGGGTCTATGGCTACACCTTC. Amino acid sequence: CASSEPPGAGVYGYTF.